This T cell receptor beta chain was found in a study of PD-1 blockade in classical Hodgkin lymphoma. Across the whole study: Nivolumab dosed at 3 mg/kg went to patients intravenously every 2 weeks. Study outcomes and limitations: Patients starting nivolumab under 1 year after ASCT were excluded. CD4+ TCR diversity, unlike CD8+, climbed significantly by C4D1. Complete responders had baseline diversity similar to newly diagnosed patients.

Concerning this clone: Its antigen is undetermined.

CDR1 and CDR2 (germline): LNHNV, YYDKDF (reference sequence). The V and J ends lost 5 bases and 0 bases, in that order; junction bases with no gene match: 9. The CDR3 is made up of 17 amino acids. The method was immunoSEQ multiplex PCR; TCRdb's version includes in-frame clones alone and lacks a portion of them. The sample contains 95,000 to 100,000 clones, around 89% of which appear only once. Patients all relapsed after autologous stem cell transplantation, and there was variation in brentuximab vedotin exposure. Material: peripheral blood mononuclear cells (PBMCs), obtained before the second cycle of nivolumab. The clonotype comes from a human donor with classical Hodgkin lymphoma. The chain has TRBV15 and TRBJ2-5, with 10 bases identical to TRBD1. CDR3 sequence: CATSQSPGQGHQETQYF. The CDR3, as DNA: TGTGCCACCAGCCAGTCCCCGGGACAGGGGCACCAAGAGACCCAGTACTTC.